The entry below describes one T cell receptor beta chain. The record originates from a study of T cells expressing NK-cell markers. One entry per CDR3 protein, without DNA, is what TCRdb gives after re-calling the 5' RACE reads. Its table lists 350,000 to 500,000 distinct CDR3 sequences. The CDR3 is made up of 15 amino acids. Germline V gene lookup returns CDR1 MNHEY and CDR2 SVGEGT. The V gene is TRBV6-2 or TRBV6-3, the J gene TRBJ2-2; TCRdb names TRBD2, which stays unverified in the absence of DNA. Sequenced sample: blood T cells: a sorted CD56 or NKG2C T cell subset, CD4+ or CD8+ T cells, or bulk PBMC T cells (not recorded which). The sequence came from a woman aged 18 to 75 in good health. CDR3 in amino acids: CASSYLRLDGGELFF.